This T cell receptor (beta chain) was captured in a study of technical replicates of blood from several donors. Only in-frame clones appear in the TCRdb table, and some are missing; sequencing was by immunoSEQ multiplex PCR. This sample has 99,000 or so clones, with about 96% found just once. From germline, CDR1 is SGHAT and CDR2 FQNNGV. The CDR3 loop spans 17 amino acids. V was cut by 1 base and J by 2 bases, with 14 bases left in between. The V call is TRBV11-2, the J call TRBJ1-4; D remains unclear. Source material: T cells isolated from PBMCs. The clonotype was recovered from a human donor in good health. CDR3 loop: CASSLGSVGKTNEKLFF. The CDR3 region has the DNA TGTGCCAGCAGCTTAGGCAGTGTTGGTAAGACTAATGAAAAACTGTTTTTT. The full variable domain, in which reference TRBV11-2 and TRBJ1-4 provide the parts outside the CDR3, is EAGVAQSPRYKIIEKRQSVAFWCNPISGHATLYWYQQILGQGPKLLIQFQNNGVVDDSQLPKDRFSAERLKGVDSTLKIQPAKLEDSAVYLCASSLGSVGKTNEKLFFGSGTQLSVL.